What follows are 26 T cell receptor beta chains derived from one specimen sequenced in a study of T-cell reconstitution after alpha-beta-depleted transplantation in children. A TCRbeta library incorporating unique molecular identifiers was prepared. Using its own MiXCR run on the PCR reads, TCRdb lists one record per CDR3 protein. The top ten clones hold about 35% of a sample with about 540,000 distinct CDR3 sequences, around 27% of them seen once. The specimen was PBMCs, collected before TCRalphabeta/CD19-depleted stem cell transplant. These receptors were obtained from a boy younger than two with Wiskott-Aldrich syndrome, due to receive a stem cell transplant.

There are a few counts of this clonotype. This chain links TRBV27 with TRBJ1-6; possible D gene TRBD1, 5 bases. V dropped 3 bases and J dropped 4 bases, with 10 bases sitting between them. Germline CDR1 and CDR2: MNHEY and SMNVEV (reference sequence). The CDR3 runs to 15 residues. The chain's CDR3 is CASSLGRAYNSPLHF. CDR3 bases: TGTGCCAGCAGTTTGGGACGGGCTTATAATTCACCCCTCCACTTT.

This clonotype was observed a few times. The rearrangement links TRBV29-1 to TRBJ2-1; TRBD2 matches 7 bases. This CDR3 comprises 11 residues. The junction had 1 base not matched to a gene; V was cut back by 2 bases and J by 9 bases. From germline, CDR1 is SQVTM and CDR2 ANQGSEA. The CDR3 loop reads CSVEREGEQFF. In DNA, the CDR3 is TGCAGCGTTGAAAGGGAGGGTGAGCAGTTCTTC.

J is TRBJ2-7 and V is TRBV9, with 11 bases aligning to TRBD1. CDR3 length equals 14 residues. From germline, CDR1 is SGDLS and CDR2 YYNGEE. The junction had 6 bases not matched to a gene; V was cut back by 7 bases and J by 3 bases. CDR3 bases: TGTGCCAGCGGCGCCGGGACAGGGGGCTACGAGCAGTACTTC. It codes for CASGAGTGGYEQYF.

The chain has TRBV10-3 and TRBJ2-1; 11 positions match TRBD2. This CDR3 comprises 16 residues. Germline loops: CDR1 ENHRY, CDR2 SYGVKD. V lost 4 bases to trimming and J lost 9 bases; unmatched junction nucleotides: 11. In DNA, the CDR3 is TGTGCCATCAGTGCCATAGCGGGAGGGCCTTATGGTGAGCAGTTCTTC. It is translated as CAISAIAGGPYGEQFF.

This clonotype was counted only a few times. The chain employs TRBV20-1 and TRBJ2-1; D not certain. Germline CDR1 and CDR2: DFQATT and SNEGSKA (reference sequence). The length of the CDR3 is 16 residues. The ends were cut back, 5 bases at V and 0 bases at J, with 17 bases in the middle. This CDR3 is CSAPESGRFSYNEQFF. The DNA of the CDR3 is TGCAGTGCTCCTGAGTCCGGTCGGTTCTCCTACAATGAGCAGTTCTTC.

The V call is TRBV5-1, the J call TRBJ2-3, with 11 bases lining up with TRBD2. V trimming: 10 bases; J trimming: 1 base; junction bases outside the gene matches: 5. Per the germline V gene, CDR1 is SGHRS and CDR2 is YFSETQ. The CDR3 sequence is 14 residues long. CDR3 DNA sequence: TGCGCCTGCAAACTAGCGGGAGGCACAGATACGCAGTATTTT. This translates into CACKLAGGTDTQYF. Full variable domain (remainder filled in from reference TRBV5-1 and TRBJ2-3): KAGVTQTPRYLIKTRGQQVTLSCSPISGHRSVSWYQQTPGQGLQFLFEYFSETQRNKGNFPGRFSGRQFSNSRSEMNVSTLELGDSALYLCACKLAGGTDTQYFGPGTRLTVL.

The V and J genes are TRBV28 and TRBJ1-6; D call uncertain. Trimming took 6 bases from V and 4 from J, leaving 16 bases between them. Germline values: CDR1 MDHEN, CDR2 SYDVKM. The CDR3 extends over 16 amino acids. In DNA, the CDR3 is TGTGCCAGCAGATTTGTTACGGTCCAGTATAATTCACCCCTCCACTTT. Amino acids: CASRFVTVQYNSPLHF.

This clonotype showed up just once. For the CDR3, the DNA is TGCAGTGCTAGAGAGGGACGGGTTGAAGCTTTCTTT. It specifies CSAREGRVEAFF. This sequence joins TRBV20-1 and TRBJ1-1; D might be TRBD1 (5 bases). CDR3 size: 12 residues. Germline V gene data show CDR1 as DFQATT and CDR2 as SNEGSKA (reference sequence). Trimming shortened V by 0 bases and J by 7 bases, and 9 bases separated the two germline ends.

The chain employs TRBV6-1 and TRBJ2-1; D perhaps matches TRBD2 (5 bases). V was pared by 4 bases and J by 5 bases, with 15 bases between. The germline V gene encodes CDR1 MNHNS and CDR2 SASEGT. This CDR3 is built from 15 residues. As DNA, the CDR3 is TGTGCCAGCAGTGCTGAGACTACGAAGGACAATGAGCAGTTCTTC. Translating it yields CASSAETTKDNEQFF.

V usage is TRBV27 and J usage is TRBJ1-1; D is perhaps TRBD1 (6 bases). Germline V lookup: CDR1 MNHEY, CDR2 SMNVEV (reference sequence). V lost 8 bases and J lost 4, with 14 bases in between. The CDR3 has 13 residues. CDR3 region: CASGRGRITEAFF. CDR3 bases: TGTGCCAGCGGCCGGGGGCGGATCACTGAAGCTTTCTTT.

J is TRBJ1-4 and V is TRBV3-1, with TRBD1 identical over 7 bases. V shed 6 bases and J 8 bases; nucleotides not matched to a gene: 15. Germline lookup yields CDR1 LGHDT and CDR2 YNNKEL (reference sequence). The CDR3 runs 16 residues. For the CDR3, the DNA is TGTGCCAGCAGTCTACAGGGGCCGCCATTCGCCGAAAAACTGTTTTTT. As protein: CASSLQGPPFAEKLFF.

In this sample, this clonotype turned up a few times. The chain couples TRBV20-1 to TRBJ1-1; D is ambiguous. V lost 1 base to trimming and J lost 4 bases, with 13 bases between them. Germline assignment: CDR1 DFQATT and CDR2 SNEGSKA (reference sequence). This CDR3 has 14 amino acids. CDR3 DNA sequence: TGCAGTGCTAGAGTAAGGTTAGGGAGCACTGAAGCTTTCTTT. Protein product: CSARVRLGSTEAFF.

This clonotype turned up a few times. The rearrangement links TRBV5-1 to TRBJ2-1; D could derive from TRBD1 or TRBD2 (5 bases each). CDR1 is SGHRS and CDR2 is YFSETQ in the germline V gene. The CDR3 length is 16 residues. Trimming took off 4 bases at V and 4 bases at J, with 18 bases between the two ends. CDR3: CASSRLVGDEYNEQFF. The CDR3 DNA is TGCGCCAGCAGCCGATTGGTAGGGGACGAATACAATGAGCAGTTCTTC.

There are a few counts of this clonotype. V gene TRBV2 combines with J gene TRBJ2-3, with 12 positions matching TRBD2. The ends lost 6 bases at V and 1 base at J; junction bases unmatched: 2. Germline CDR1 and CDR2: SNHLY and FYNNEI. CDR3 length: 15 residues. The CDR3 sequence: CASRRLAGGTDTQYF. CDR3 coding DNA: TGTGCCAGCAGACGACTAGCGGGAGGCACAGATACGCAGTATTTT.

This chain uses TRBV21-1 with TRBJ2-7; whether TRBD1, the table's D call, matches the DNA was not checked. TRBV21-1 is a documented pseudogene. This CDR3 has 9 amino acids. The CDR3 is CASRSRGEF. CDR3 DNA sequence: TGTGCCAGCAGGTCTCGGGGGGAATTC.

Regarding this clonotype: A junction boundary mismatches the germline segment, possibly from a read error. The chain has TRBV5-1 and TRBJ2-1, with a tentative D call TRBD1 (6 bases). CDR1 and CDR2 from the germline V gene are SGHRS and YFSETQ. CDR3 length: 16 amino acids. The chain's CDR3 is CAISSSRDIVNNEQFF. For the CDR3, the DNA is TGCGCCATCAGCAGCTCCCGGGACATCGTCAACAATGAGCAGTTCTTC.

This chain uses TRBV5-4 with TRBJ2-3, with 13 bases lining up with TRBD2. V lost 3 bases, J lost 6 bases, and 7 bases stayed unmatched. The length of the CDR3 is 16 residues. Germline loops: CDR1 SGHNT, CDR2 YYREEE (reference sequence). The CDR3 coding sequence is TGTGCCAGCAGCTCCTCGGGGACTAGCGGGGATGATACGCAGTATTTT. Translated, it gives CASSSSGTSGDDTQYF.

V is TRBV6-5 and J is TRBJ2-5; D tentatively reads TRBD1 or TRBD2 (5 bases each). Trimming took 2 bases from V and 3 from J, leaving 13 bases between them. The CDR3 runs 15 residues. Germline V gives CDR1 MNHEY, CDR2 SVGAGI. The CDR3 nucleotides read TGTGCCAGCAGTTACGGGTCGGGACGTGAAGAGACCCAGTACTTC. Protein product: CASSYGSGREETQYF.

The V call is TRBV11-2, the J call TRBJ2-1, with D tentatively TRBD2 (6 bases). There are 15 residues in the CDR3. Deletions cut 3 bases from V and 6 bases from J, with 15 bases between. The germline V gene has CDR1 SGHAT and CDR2 FQNNGV. The DNA of the CDR3 is TGTGCCAGCAGCTTTCTGGGACTGTCCATCAATGAGCAGTTCTTC. Its protein is CASSFLGLSINEQFF. Full variable domain (rest looked up from reference TRBV11-2 and TRBJ2-1): EAGVAQSPRYKIIEKRQSVAFWCNPISGHATLYWYQQILGQGPKLLIQFQNNGVVDDSQLPKDRFSAERLKGVDSTLKIQPAKLEDSAVYLCASSFLGLSINEQFFGPGTRLTVL.

The chain has TRBV3-1 and TRBJ2-1, with 10 bases fitting TRBD2. The junction had 13 bases not matched to a gene; V was cut back by 4 bases and J by 4 bases. CDR1 and CDR2 from the germline V gene are LGHDT and YNNKEL (reference sequence). This CDR3 is 18 amino acids long. The CDR3 coding sequence is TGTGCCAGCAGCCCGCTCACCACCGGGACTAGCGTTTACAATGAGCAGTTCTTC. Residues: CASSPLTTGTSVYNEQFF.

The chain combines TRBV20-1 with TRBJ2-1; D perhaps matches TRBD1 (7 bases). V lost 1 base and J lost 4, with 17 bases in between. The CDR3 is 16 residues long. In germline, CDR1 is DFQATT, CDR2 SNEGSKA (reference sequence). The DNA for the CDR3 is TGCAGTGCTAGAGCCAGGGGGGACCCCCATTACAATGAGCAGTTCTTC. Protein sequence: CSARARGDPHYNEQFF.

J is TRBJ1-2 and V is TRBV6-1; TRBD1 is a possible D gene (5 bases). The CDR3 is 15 residues long. Germline V gives CDR1 MNHNS, CDR2 SASEGT. V gave up 6 bases and J gave up 0 bases, with 14 bases separating them. CDR3 nucleotide sequence: TGTGCCAGCAGACCTCCGGGACGCGCTAACTATGGCTACACCTTC. It yields the protein CASRPPGRANYGYTF.

In its sample, this clonotype was seen a few times. The chain uses TRBV28 and TRBJ2-2; no clear D gene. CDR1 is MDHEN and CDR2 is SYDVKM in the germline V gene. This CDR3 contains 14 residues. V lost 3 bases and J 1 base, leaving 6 bases between the germline ends. CDR3 sequence: CASSFTWNTGELFF. CDR3 nucleotide sequence: TGTGCCAGCAGTTTTACCTGGAACACCGGGGAGCTGTTTTTT. Together with reference TRBV28 and TRBJ2-2, the CDR3 gives the full variable domain: DVKVTQSSRYLVKRTGEKVFLECVQDMDHENMFWYRQDPGLGLRLIYFSYDVKMKEKGDIPEGYSVSREKKERFSLILESASTNQTSMYLCASSFTWNTGELFFGEGSRLTVL.

V is TRBV28 and J is TRBJ1-5, with D perhaps TRBD1 (5 bases). This CDR3 spans 17 amino acids. The V gene's germline CDR1 is MDHEN and CDR2 SYDVKM. Trimming stripped 1 base from V and 3 bases from J, with 16 bases between. Written as DNA, the CDR3 is TGTGCCAGCAGTTTATTGTGGGGGATCCCCTTCAATCAGCCCCAGCATTTT. Translating gives CASSLLWGIPFNQPQHF. The full variable domain, completed using reference TRBV28 and TRBJ1-5, is DVKVTQSSRYLVKRTGEKVFLECVQDMDHENMFWYRQDPGLGLRLIYFSYDVKMKEKGDIPEGYSVSREKKERFSLILESASTNQTSMYLCASSLLWGIPFNQPQHFGDGTRLSIL.

CDR3: CASSHYTGMENIQYF. The CDR3 DNA is TGTGCCAGCAGCCACTACACGGGGATGGAGAACATTCAGTACTTC. V gene TRBV3-1 combines with J gene TRBJ2-4, with a weak D call TRBD2 (5 bases). V was cut by 3 bases and J by 7 bases, with 16 bases left in between. Germline-derived CDR1 and CDR2 are LGHDT and YNNKEL (reference sequence). CDR3 length equals 15 residues.

The rearrangement uses TRBV5-1 and TRBJ2-1; 14 nucleotides line up with TRBD2. V trimming: 4 bases; J trimming: 2 bases; junction bases outside the gene matches: 2. The CDR3 runs 16 residues. CDR1 is SGHRS, CDR2 YFSETQ, per germline. CDR3 sequence reads: CASSGTSGRPYNEQFF. DNA of the CDR3: TGCGCCAGCAGCGGGACTAGCGGGAGACCCTACAATGAGCAGTTCTTC.